This T cell receptor beta chain was recorded in a study of shared clonotypes between healthy human individuals (dated by TCRdb to 2018 to 2020). About the full investigation: Two women and a few men aged 18 to 49 years were included in the cohort. Each donor's leukapheresis produced roughly between roughly 0.85 and 9.5 billion PBMCs. Different laboratories and diverse techniques were used to prepare libraries and sequence TCR repertoires, to increase sequencing depth and limit assay-specific biases. To estimate repertoire size and how much clonotypes are shared between individuals, the study performed deep sequencing of blood TCR repertoires from roughly five healthy adults. For each donor, three plates each were used for CD4 naive and CD4 memory, two plates were used for CD8 naive, and one plate was used for CD8 memory. General conclusions and limits of the study: Because the study included a small number of donors, the genetic and exposure-history diversity represented was limited. Higher generation probabilities were observed for clonotypes shared by all four sorted-subset donors than for non-shared clonotypes. About 5% of naive CD4, around 3.6% of naive CD8, roughly 2.4% of memory CD4, and about 0.4% of memory CD8 clonotypes were shared across four donors. Even with the large sequencing depth, rarefaction of the sorted-subset datasets indicated that sequencing was incomplete. Pairwise subsampling led to the expectation that sequencing depth would affect the degree of clonotype sharing among donors. Larger estimated clonotype richness was generally found for naive subsets than for memory subsets. Only blood was sampled, and tissue TCR repertoires likely differ from those in blood.

On this clone itself: What antigen it recognizes has not been identified. Base quality data are lacking; no much larger clone is found one base away.

Donors were healthy HIV-negative adults with no recently reported acute infections or vaccinations. Every donor was a Caucasian adult living in Nashville, Tennessee, USA. Magnetic negative selection was used to enrich CD4+ T cells, after which naive cells were positively selected on CD45RA and the negative fraction became the memory subset. After blood collection by leukapheresis, PBMCs were isolated using Ficoll-Histopaque density gradient centrifugation and then cryopreserved in the vapor phase of liquid nitrogen. Analytical flow cytometry was used to check the purity and quantity of each magnetically sorted T cell population. Genomic DNA was isolated from each sorted fraction and quantified by UV absorbance on a Nanodrop 2000c. The CDR1 and CDR2 encoded by the germline V gene are SGHRS and YFSETQ. From the cysteine up to the phenylalanine, the CDR3 has a length of 15 residues. The entry retains the CDR3 DNA only, 45 bases that are in frame from base 1. V is pared back by 3 bases and J by 4 bases, with 14 bases lying between the germline termini.

Using the deep immunoSEQ assay, multiplex PCR amplified TCR CDR3 regions from genomic DNA. Extracted genomic DNA from each cell subset was spread evenly across all wells of several immunoSEQ 96-well plates, with each plate serving as a replicate. Each replicate PCR for sorted subsets received around 0.2 ug genomic DNA, equal to tens of thousands of T cell genomes. Purified libraries were measured with a Qubit 3.0 fluorometer, size-checked on a Bioanalyzer 2100, and measured again with the KAPA Library Quantification kit. Every immunoSEQ 96-well plate was sequenced on a dedicated single-read 150-cycle Illumina NextSeq 550 flow cell. In the source study's methods: Because the immunoSEQ output included only junctional sequences and no quality scores, the filtering could not be the same as the filtering used for full-length reads. Sequences were annotated with PyIR, a Python wrapper for IgBLAST v1.9, and V/J genes and CDR3 were assigned using IMGT germline references. Reads were filtered out if the reads had weak V/J assignments (E-value above 1e-6), no CDR3, stop codons, out-of-frame junctions, or ambiguous translated residues. V3J clonotypes were defined as sequences sharing the same inferred V gene, J gene, and CDR3 amino acid sequence. Percentage overlap between repertoires was computed as shared unique clonotypes divided by the size of the smaller repertoire. Three approaches were used to assess repertoire richness: RTK rarefaction, the Chao1 estimator, and Recon v2.1 estimates of unobserved clonotypes. Generation probabilities for all TCRbeta clonotypes obtained by the gDNA method from a handful of donors were computed using OLGA. As stored in TCRdb, this immuneACCESS dataset retains in-frame rearrangements with V and J assigned. A fraction of the clones does not appear; measured against another copy, unresolved V genes explain less than half of the discrepancy, and the remainder lacks a known reason. From that table come the V and J calls and clone size; the DNA was used to work out D and trimming. Present in this sample are some 1,100,000 clones, approximately 80% of which were seen just once. 0.5% to 0.6% of the sample belongs to the ten largest clones.

The sequenced sample consisted of memory CD4+ T cells from PBMCs. The cell subset or site label corresponds to: CD45RA-negative fraction. The source is a young man in good health. Some clones in this sample may be carry-over from other donors' samples. The chain is assembled from TRBV5-1 and TRBJ2-1, with an unclear D gene assignment. The DNA reads TGCGCCAGCAGCTCGTCCGGATGGGGATACAATGAGCAGTTCTTC. This sequence encodes CASSSSGWGYNEQFF.